A selection of T cell receptor beta chains follows, all from one sample in a study of blood T cells in healthy people across ages. TCRdb re-analysed the 5' RACE reads in MiXCR, keeping a single row per CDR3 protein. Of about 930,000 distinct CDR3 sequences listed, about 27% are singletons. The sample also formed part of further work on T cells of mothers and their children.

The sequencing input was blood. These receptors all stem from a woman aged 40 to 55 in good health. Both conserved end residues are part of each CDR3. The order of the fields is D gene, V gene, clone size, J gene, CDR3 protein, CDR3 DNA. The D gene is left open where the match is weak. Size is stated for part of the rows, as once, few or many counts, or as a class when the clone is expanded.

D gene: TRBD1
V gene: TRBV27
clone size: few
J gene: TRBJ2-7
CDR3 protein: CASSSGTGVFEQYF
CDR3 DNA: TGTGCCAGCAGTTCCGGGACAGGGGTTTTCGAGCAGTACTTC

D gene: .
V gene: TRBV20-1
clone size: .
J gene: TRBJ1-2
CDR3 protein: CSAASGGERSRGYTF
CDR3 DNA: TGCAGTGCTGCATCCGGGGGTGAAAGATCGAGGGGCTACACCTTC

D gene: .
V gene: TRBV14
clone size: .
J gene: TRBJ1-2
CDR3 protein: CASSQAGTFWYGYTF
CDR3 DNA: TGTGCCAGCAGCCAAGCCGGGACCTTTTGGTATGGCTACACCTTC

D gene: .
V gene: TRBV3-1
clone size: many
J gene: TRBJ2-2
CDR3 protein: CASSQEGYRRNTGELFF
CDR3 DNA: TGTGCCAGCAGTCAAGAAGGTTATCGTCGGAACACCGGGGAGCTGTTTTTT

D gene: TRBD1
V gene: TRBV5-1
clone size: few
J gene: TRBJ1-2
CDR3 protein: CASSLADVGQVYGYTF
CDR3 DNA: TGCGCCAGCAGCTTGGCAGATGTGGGACAGGTCTATGGCTACACCTTC

D gene: TRBD2
V gene: TRBV7-2
clone size: .
J gene: TRBJ2-3
CDR3 protein: CASSSKRLAGSTDTQYF
CDR3 DNA: TGTGCCAGCAGCTCTAAGAGACTAGCGGGGAGCACAGATACGCAGTATTTT

D gene: .
V gene: TRBV10-3
clone size: many
J gene: TRBJ2-7
CDR3 protein: CAISESPSYEQYF
CDR3 DNA: TGTGCCATCAGTGAGTCTCCTTCCTACGAGCAGTACTTC

D gene: .
V gene: TRBV5-6
clone size: .
J gene: TRBJ2-7
CDR3 protein: CASSRLATNLYEQYF
CDR3 DNA: TGTGCCAGCAGCCGCCTAGCCACAAACCTCTACGAGCAGTACTTC

D gene: .
V gene: TRBV6-5
clone size: many
J gene: TRBJ2-1
CDR3 protein: CASSYGYEQFF
CDR3 DNA: TGTGCCAGCAGTTACGGGTATGAGCAGTTCTTC

D gene: .
V gene: TRBV19
clone size: few
J gene: TRBJ1-4
CDR3 protein: CASRTGTAGEKLFF
CDR3 DNA: TGTGCCAGTAGAACCGGGACCGCCGGGGAAAAACTGTTTTTT

D gene: TRBD2
V gene: TRBV4-1
clone size: .
J gene: TRBJ2-1
CDR3 protein: CASSPYVTSGYNEQFF
CDR3 DNA: TGCGCCAGCAGCCCCTACGTCACTAGCGGTTACAATGAGCAGTTCTTC

D gene: .
V gene: TRBV6-2/TRBV6-3
clone size: many
J gene: TRBJ1-2
CDR3 protein: CASMKDGYDYTF
CDR3 DNA: TGTGCCAGCATGAAGGACGGGTACGACTACACCTTC

D gene: .
V gene: TRBV2
clone size: many
J gene: TRBJ2-7
CDR3 protein: CASRGGQSYEQYF
CDR3 DNA: TGTGCCAGCAGGGGGGGACAGAGCTACGAGCAGTACTTC

D gene: .
V gene: TRBV28
clone size: many
J gene: TRBJ1-5
CDR3 protein: CASCSGMGRAQHF
CDR3 DNA: TGTGCCAGCTGCTCTGGGATGGGGCGAGCCCAGCATTTT

D gene: .
V gene: TRBV11-2
clone size: few
J gene: TRBJ1-1
CDR3 protein: CASSLGLGGGKAFF
CDR3 DNA: TGTGCCAGCAGCTTAGGGTTGGGAGGGGGGAAGGCTTTCTTT

D gene: .
V gene: TRBV3-1
clone size: .
J gene: TRBJ2-7
CDR3 protein: CASTRQGLYEQYF
CDR3 DNA: TGTGCCAGCACCCGACAGGGACTCTACGAGCAGTACTTC

D gene: .
V gene: TRBV11-2
clone size: .
J gene: TRBJ2-5
CDR3 protein: CASSPVVARETQYF
CDR3 DNA: TGTGCCAGCAGCCCTGTGGTTGCGAGGGAGACCCAGTACTTC

D gene: .
V gene: TRBV11-2
clone size: few
J gene: TRBJ2-1
CDR3 protein: CASSPPERAEQFF
CDR3 DNA: TGTGCCAGCAGCCCGCCGGAGAGGGCTGAGCAGTTCTTC

D gene: TRBD1
V gene: TRBV27
clone size: .
J gene: TRBJ2-1
CDR3 protein: CASSLTGAYEQFF
CDR3 DNA: TGTGCCAGCAGTTTAACAGGGGCCTACGAGCAGTTCTTC

D gene: TRBD2
V gene: TRBV10-3
clone size: many
J gene: TRBJ2-7
CDR3 protein: CAILAGPFTNSYEQYF
CDR3 DNA: TGTGCCATCCTAGCGGGGCCATTTACCAACTCCTACGAGCAGTACTTC

D gene: TRBD1
V gene: TRBV19
clone size: .
J gene: TRBJ1-1
CDR3 protein: CASLHRTGGTEAFF
CDR3 DNA: TGTGCCAGTCTTCATCGGACAGGGGGAACTGAAGCTTTCTTT

D gene: .
V gene: TRBV4-3
clone size: .
J gene: TRBJ1-3
CDR3 protein: CASSQDRQGGTTIYF
CDR3 DNA: TGCGCCAGCAGCCAAGATAGGCAGGGTGGAACCACCATATATTTT

D gene: .
V gene: TRBV9
clone size: .
J gene: TRBJ2-2
CDR3 protein: CASSPNRWNTGELFF
CDR3 DNA: TGTGCCAGCAGCCCCAACAGGTGGAACACCGGGGAGCTGTTTTTT

D gene: TRBD2
V gene: TRBV5-1
clone size: many
J gene: TRBJ2-5
CDR3 protein: CASSPQLAGETQYF
CDR3 DNA: TGCGCCAGCAGCCCCCAACTAGCGGGGGAGACCCAGTACTTC

D gene: .
V gene: TRBV6-5
clone size: .
J gene: TRBJ1-2
CDR3 protein: CASRVEANYGYTF
CDR3 DNA: TGTGCCAGCAGAGTTGAAGCTAACTATGGCTACACCTTC

D gene: .
V gene: TRBV4-1
clone size: .
J gene: TRBJ1-1
CDR3 protein: CASSQDSLSLAFF
CDR3 DNA: TGCGCCAGCAGCCAAGATTCCTTGAGTTTGGCTTTCTTT

D gene: TRBD1
V gene: TRBV2
clone size: .
J gene: TRBJ2-4
CDR3 protein: CASTLDRAAYNEQYF
CDR3 DNA: TGTGCCAGCACCCTGGACAGGGCGGCCTACAATGAGCAGTACTTC

D gene: .
V gene: TRBV27
clone size: many
J gene: TRBJ1-2
CDR3 protein: CASAEDLRYGYTF
CDR3 DNA: TGTGCCAGCGCCGAGGATCTCCGCTATGGCTACACCTTC

D gene: TRBD1
V gene: TRBV29-1
clone size: .
J gene: TRBJ1-1
CDR3 protein: CSVGAGQGAEAFF
CDR3 DNA: TGCAGCGTTGGGGCGGGACAGGGCGCTGAAGCTTTCTTT

D gene: TRBD2
V gene: TRBV10-2
clone size: few
J gene: TRBJ2-4
CDR3 protein: CASSAGSGGILFYNEQYF
CDR3 DNA: TGCGCCAGCAGTGCAGGTAGCGGGGGGATTCTGTTCTACAATGAGCAGTACTTC

D gene: TRBD1
V gene: TRBV9
clone size: few
J gene: TRBJ2-7
CDR3 protein: CASSVGGDSFYEQYF
CDR3 DNA: TGTGCCAGCAGCGTAGGAGGGGACAGTTTCTACGAGCAGTACTTC

D gene: .
V gene: TRBV12-3/TRBV12-4
clone size: many
J gene: TRBJ2-5
CDR3 protein: CASSLAVETQYF
CDR3 DNA: TGTGCCAGCAGCTTAGCAGTAGAGACCCAGTACTTC

D gene: TRBD2
V gene: TRBV5-1
clone size: .
J gene: TRBJ2-7
CDR3 protein: CAGSSGTSGGGRPLWPYEQYF
CDR3 DNA: TGCGCCGGCAGCTCCGGGACTAGCGGGGGGGGCCGACCGTTATGGCCCTACGAGCAGTACTTC

D gene: .
V gene: TRBV28
clone size: few
J gene: TRBJ1-4
CDR3 protein: CASSFSGEEKLFF
CDR3 DNA: TGTGCCAGCAGTTTTTCAGGGGAGGAAAAACTGTTTTTT

D gene: .
V gene: TRBV5-5
clone size: many
J gene: TRBJ2-7
CDR3 protein: CASSSPFSYEQYF
CDR3 DNA: TGTGCCAGCAGCTCCCCTTTCTCCTACGAGCAGTACTTC

D gene: .
V gene: TRBV6-6
clone size: .
J gene: TRBJ1-4
CDR3 protein: CASSYSIGRATNEKLFF
CDR3 DNA: TGTGCCAGCAGTTACTCGATCGGGCGTGCAACTAATGAAAAACTGTTTTTT

D gene: TRBD2
V gene: TRBV4-2
clone size: .
J gene: TRBJ2-5
CDR3 protein: CASSQDPLSGGRSLQETQYF
CDR3 DNA: TGTGCCAGCAGCCAAGATCCCTTGAGCGGGGGGCGATCCCTACAAGAGACCCAGTACTTC

D gene: .
V gene: TRBV7-8
clone size: .
J gene: TRBJ1-1
CDR3 protein: CASSTPAENTEAFF
CDR3 DNA: TGTGCCAGCAGCACCCCGGCAGAGAACACTGAAGCTTTCTTT

D gene: TRBD2
V gene: TRBV25-1
clone size: few
J gene: TRBJ2-4
CDR3 protein: CASSDAGEIGNIQYF
CDR3 DNA: TGTGCCAGCAGTGACGCGGGGGAGATTGGAAACATTCAGTACTTC

D gene: TRBD2
V gene: TRBV7-2
clone size: .
J gene: TRBJ2-1
CDR3 protein: CASSSQRGSYNEQFF
CDR3 DNA: TGTGCCAGCAGCTCTCAGCGGGGGTCCTACAATGAGCAGTTCTTC

D gene: TRBD2
V gene: TRBV7-3
clone size: few
J gene: TRBJ2-5
CDR3 protein: CASSCSGGIETQYF
CDR3 DNA: TGTGCCAGCAGCTGCAGCGGGGGGATAGAGACCCAGTACTTC

D gene: TRBD2
V gene: TRBV4-3
clone size: .
J gene: TRBJ2-1
CDR3 protein: CASSRGLAGTYNEQFF
CDR3 DNA: TGCGCCAGCAGCCGCGGACTAGCGGGGACCTACAATGAGCAGTTCTTC